The rows below give T cell receptor beta chains drawn from one sample of a study of shared clonotypes between healthy human individuals. TCRdb's table, derived via immunoSEQ multiplex PCR, lists solely in-frame clones and lacks some. The sample contains about 2.1 million clones, just under 95% of which appear only once. Source material: naive CD8+ T cells from PBMCs. These TCRs come from a man in his late teens or twenties in good health. Some clones in this sample may be carry-over from other donors' samples. CDR3s include the opening cysteine and the closing phenylalanine or tryptophan. The D gene is left open where the match is weak. Expanded clones get a size class; other rows say once, few or many, or leave the size out.

TRBV5-1	NA	TRBD2	TRBJ2-3	TGCGCCAGCAGTGCGGGAGTAAGAAGGGATACGCAGTATTTT	CASSAGVRRDTQYF
TRBV7-9	NA	NA	TRBJ1-1	TGTGCCAGCAGCTTTGGAACCCGGGTTACTGAAGCTTTCTTT	CASSFGTRVTEAFF
TRBV29-1	NA	TRBD2	TRBJ2-7	TGCAGCGCTAGCGGGAGGCCCTACGAGCAGTACTTC	CSASGRPYEQYF
TRBV29-1	NA	NA	TRBJ2-7	TGCAGCGGGCGGGTGGCCTACGAGCAGTACTTC	CSGRVAYEQYF
TRBV19	once	NA	TRBJ1-1	TGTGCCAGTAGTGCCCACCAGGGGAACACTGAAGCTTTCTTT	CASSAHQGNTEAFF
TRBV28	NA	TRBD1	TRBJ1-6	TGTGCCAGCAGTCCCGGGACAGGGGTCTCACCCCTCCACTTT	CASSPGTGVSPLHF
TRBV2	NA	TRBD1	TRBJ2-7	TGTGCCAGCAGCGACGGGACAGTGATTTGGGAGCAGTACTTC	CASSDGTVIWEQYF
TRBV28	NA	NA	TRBJ2-2	TGTGCCAGCAGTCAACCGGGACTTCGAAACACCGGGGAGCTGTTTTTT	CASSQPGLRNTGELFF
TRBV5-1	NA	TRBD1	TRBJ1-1	TGCGCCAGCAGCGGAACCGGGACAGGGATCTCGGATACTGAAGCTTTCTTT	CASSGTGTGISDTEAFF
TRBV5-4	NA	TRBD1	TRBJ2-4	TGTGCCAGCAGCTTGGACAGGGGGCGTGACATTCAGTACTTC	CASSLDRGRDIQYF
TRBV2	once	NA	TRBJ2-3	TGTGCCAGCAGGAAGAGGGGAGTCACAGATACGCAGTATTTT	CASRKRGVTDTQYF
TRBV10-3	few	NA	TRBJ1-1	TGTGCCGCAAGGTACGGGACACAGAACACTGAAGCTTTCTTT	CAARYGTQNTEAFF
TRBV30	NA	NA	TRBJ2-1	TGTGCCTGGAGCTTGGGTTACTACAATGAGCAGTTCTTC	CAWSLGYYNEQFF
TRBV21-1	NA	NA	TRBJ1-2	TGTGCCAGCACTACCCAATCGCAGAGAATCGCCAATGGGCCTAACTATGGCTACACCTTC	CASTTQSQRIANGPNYGYTF
TRBV27	NA	NA	TRBJ2-1	TGTGCCAGCAGTTTATCGCCCGACAATGAGCAGTTCTTC	CASSLSPDNEQFF
TRBV5-6	NA	TRBD1	TRBJ1-1	TGTGCCAGCAGCTTGGGGATCCCAGACAGGGTCGGCACTGAAGCTTTCTTT	CASSLGIPDRVGTEAFF
TRBV9	once	TRBD2	TRBJ2-1	TGTGCCAGCAGAGCGGGAGGCCACCAAGGGGATGAGCAGTTCTTC	CASRAGGHQGDEQFF
TRBV4-3	NA	TRBD1	TRBJ1-1	TGCGCCAGCAGCCAACACACAGGGGGCACGACTGAAGCTTTCTTT	CASSQHTGGTTEAFF
TRBV7-2	NA	NA	TRBJ1-1	TGTGCCAGCAGTTACCCGGCCAGGGCTAATGAGAAAGCTTTCTTT	CASSYPARANEKAFF
TRBV7-6	NA	NA	TRBJ2-7	TGTGCCAGCAGCCCTAGGGCCGATCGGGCAGACGAGCAGTACTTC	CASSPRADRADEQYF
TRBV15	NA	NA	TRBJ2-7	TGTGCCACCAGCAGAGAGGCTAGCCATCGGTACGAGCAGTACTTC	CATSREASHRYEQYF
TRBV28	NA	TRBD1	TRBJ1-2	TGTGCCAGCAGTTTATTGGCCAGGGGGATCTATGGCTACACCTTC	CASSLLARGIYGYTF
TRBV4-1	NA	NA	TRBJ2-1	TGCGCCAGCAGCCAAGGGGACTGGCAGTCCTACAATGAGCAGTTCTTC	CASSQGDWQSYNEQFF
TRBV7-6	NA	TRBD1	TRBJ1-4	TGTGCCAGCAGCCCCACCACAGGGGGCGCGGTCGAAAAACTGTTTTTT	CASSPTTGGAVEKLFF
TRBV27	NA	TRBD2	TRBJ2-7	TGTGCCAGCCGTTTGGCGGGGGAAGGGATCCACGAGCAGTACTTC	CASRLAGEGIHEQYF
TRBV29-1	NA	TRBD1	TRBJ2-7	TGCAGCGTTGATTGGACAGGGTACGAGCAGTACTTC	CSVDWTGYEQYF
TRBV6-5	NA	NA	TRBJ2-1	TGTGCCAGCACCAAGGGGATGGGCAATGAGCAGTTCTTC	CASTKGMGNEQFF
TRBV28	NA	TRBD2	TRBJ2-1	TGTGCCAGCAGTTTTAGACTAGCGGGACGGAATGAGCAGTTCTTC	CASSFRLAGRNEQFF
TRBV27	NA	NA	TRBJ1-5	TGTGCCAGCAGTGCCCAAGCGGACGTAGTCCGCAATCAGCCCCAGCATTTT	CASSAQADVVRNQPQHF
TRBV27	NA	TRBD1	TRBJ2-7	TGTGCCAGCAGTTCGTCCCCCGGGACAGGGGTTTCCTACGAGCAGTACTTC	CASSSSPGTGVSYEQYF
TRBV4-1	NA	TRBD2	TRBJ2-3	TGCGCCAGCAGCCAAGAGCCGGGACTAGCGGAGCTCACAGATACGCAGTATTTT	CASSQEPGLAELTDTQYF
TRBV5-6	NA	NA	TRBJ2-5	TGTGCCAGCAGCTTCGTGGGGGTGGTGGATGAGACCCAGTACTTC	CASSFVGVVDETQYF
TRBV10-2	NA	NA	TRBJ2-7	TGCGCCAGCAGTGACCGAAACAGGTTACCCTACGAGCAGTACTTC	CASSDRNRLPYEQYF
TRBV7-9	NA	NA	TRBJ2-7	TGTGCCAGCAGCCCGGGACCCTATGAGATCTCCTACGAGCAGTACTTC	CASSPGPYEISYEQYF
TRBV7-3	once	NA	TRBJ2-7	TGTGCCAGCAGCCCTGGACCTCTCTCCTACGAGCAGTACTTC	CASSPGPLSYEQYF
TRBV7-9	NA	NA	TRBJ1-1	TGTGCCAGCAGGGCCCCGGGGGGGAACACTGAAGCTTTCTTT	CASRAPGGNTEAFF
TRBV14	NA	NA	TRBJ2-7	TGTGCCAGCAGCCAAGAAAGAGCTAGCTCCTACGAGCAGTACTTC	CASSQERASSYEQYF
TRBV7-2	once	NA	TRBJ1-1	TGTGCCAGCAGCGTAAGACTGGGGGGCACTGAAGCTTTCTTT	CASSVRLGGTEAFF
TRBV7-9	NA	NA	TRBJ1-5	TGTGCCAGCAGCTCGACGAACAAGAATCAGCCCCAGCATTTT	CASSSTNKNQPQHF
TRBV28	NA	TRBD2	TRBJ2-2	TGTGCCAGCAGAACATCGTCGGGACTAGGGCCTCCCGGGGAGCTGTTTTTT	CASRTSSGLGPPGELFF
TRBV4-3	NA	TRBD1	TRBJ1-5	TGCGCCAGCAGCCCAGGGACAGGGCTAAATCAGCCCCAGCATTTT	CASSPGTGLNQPQHF
TRBV2	NA	NA	TRBJ2-3	TGTGCCAGTTCAGGGACGGGTGGGTCGCCTAGCACAGATACGCAGTATTTT	CASSGTGGSPSTDTQYF
TRBV10-3	NA	TRBD2	TRBJ2-2	TGTGCCATCAGTGAGCCCCGGACTAGCGGGGACGGGGAGCTGTTTTTT	CAISEPRTSGDGELFF
TRBV30	NA	NA	TRBJ1-6	TGTGCCTGGAGATGGATGGACGGTCTTTCACCCCTCCACTTT	CAWRWMDGLSPLHF
TRBV27	few	NA	TRBJ2-7	TGTGCCAGCAGTTTCCAGGGGAGCTCCTACGAGCAGTACTTC	CASSFQGSSYEQYF
TRBV9	NA	NA	TRBJ2-5	TGTGCCAGCTCTAGGGGGAGGGAGACCCAGTACTTC	CASSRGRETQYF
TRBV10-2	NA	NA	TRBJ2-5	TGCGCCAGCAGTCTGGAGGGAGCTTGGGGAGAGACCCAGTACTTC	CASSLEGAWGETQYF
TRBV4-1	NA	NA	TRBJ2-7	TGCGCCAGCAGCCAAGATGTTGCGAGCTCCTACGAGCAGTACTTC	CASSQDVASSYEQYF
TRBV30	NA	NA	TRBJ1-2	TGTGCCTGTACCCCCCCGGAGGGGGGATTTTTCTATGGCTACACCTTC	CACTPPEGGFFYGYTF
TRBV2	NA	TRBD1	TRBJ1-1	TGTGCCAGCACTGAAGGTTCAGGGGGCTTTACTGAAGCTTTCTTT	CASTEGSGGFTEAFF
TRBV9	NA	TRBD2	TRBJ2-3	TGTGCCAGCAGCCTCGGGACTAGCGGGGCCCCCCGAGATACGCAGTATTTT	CASSLGTSGAPRDTQYF
TRBV4-3	NA	NA	TRBJ2-1	TGCGCCAGCAGCCAAGAGTGGAGGGACTCCTACAATGAGCAGTTCTTC	CASSQEWRDSYNEQFF
TRBV7-9	once	NA	TRBJ1-3	TGTGCCAGCAGAGGAAACACCATATATTTT	CASRGNTIYF
TRBV4-1	NA	TRBD1	TRBJ2-7	TGCGCCAGCAGCCAATCTCCCGGGACAGACGTCTACGAGCAGTACTTC	CASSQSPGTDVYEQYF
TRBV28	NA	TRBD2	TRBJ2-7	TGTGCCAGCAGCACGAACCGGGAGGGAGGGCCTGAGTACGAGCAGTACTTC	CASSTNREGGPEYEQYF
TRBV2	NA	TRBD1	TRBJ2-7	TGTGCCACCGGGGACAGCGGCTACGAGCAGTACTTC	CATGDSGYEQYF
TRBV9	NA	TRBD2	TRBJ2-1	TGTGCCAGCAGCGAGAGCGGGAGATCCTACAATGAGCAGTTCTTC	CASSESGRSYNEQFF